This T cell receptor beta chain was observed in a study of post-analysis software for immune sequencing data. General observations from the study: When patients were compared with controls, about five TRBV segments were more frequent, TRBV5-6, TRBV5-1 and TRBV20-1 among them.

The germline gives CDR1 SGHTA, CDR2 FQGTGA. The CDR3 totals 13 residues. The V end was cut by 5 bases, the J end by 0 bases, with 7 bases between. TCR beta libraries were prepared from cDNA with unique molecular identifiers. TCRdb redid the calling of the PCR reads with MiXCR, one entry per CDR3 protein. The data contain 380,000 or so distinct CDR3 sequences, about a third of them singletons. As for this clonotype: What it binds is unknown.

The sequence was collected from a girl aged 10-17 years with multiple sclerosis. This chain uses TRBV7-3 with TRBJ1-1; the D is unclear. Input material: blood. CDR3 residues: CASSVTVNTEAFF. In DNA form, the CDR3 reads TGTGCCAGCAGCGTCACTGTGAACACTGAAGCTTTCTTT.